Below, 12 T cell receptor beta chains from the same sample are listed, as sequenced in a study of OX40 agonist ivuxolimab in advanced cancers. TCRdb's table, derived via immunoSEQ multiplex PCR, lists solely in-frame clones and lacks some. The profile covers 90,000 to 120,000 clones, with more than 85% appearing a single time and roughly 1.2% taken by the ten largest. Sequencing used CD4+ or CD8+ T cells sorted from blood, obtained in a trial of the OX40 agonist ivuxolimab. The receptor set was obtained from an adult with an advanced solid tumor such as melanoma, head and neck, liver or kidney cancer.

The chain joins TRBV5-1 to TRBJ2-3, with a possible D match to TRBD2 (6 bases). The CDR3 runs 16 residues. Trimming pared 4 bases from V and 0 bases from J, leaving 15 bases between. Germline V gene data show CDR1 as SGHRS and CDR2 as YFSETQ. The CDR3 DNA follows: TGCGCCAGCAGCAGTCGCCCAAGCGGGAGCACAGATACGCAGTATTTT. Translated: CASSSRPSGSTDTQYF.

The rearrangement joins TRBV28 to TRBJ1-1, with TRBD1 as a possible D gene (5 bases). Trimming stripped 8 bases from V and 0 bases from J, with 13 bases between. The CDR3 covers 14 residues. CDR1 is MDHEN, CDR2 SYDVKM, per germline. The chain's CDR3 is CASWDRSLNTEAFF. The DNA for the CDR3 is TGTGCCAGCTGGGACCGGAGTTTGAACACTGAAGCTTTCTTT.

This CDR3 reads CASSEFPGISNQPQHF. The DNA for the CDR3 is TGTGCCAGCAGTGAATTTCCAGGTATTAGCAATCAGCCCCAGCATTTT. The chain employs TRBV6-1 and TRBJ1-5; D unclear. Germline V CDR1 and CDR2: MNHNS, SASEGT. The CDR3 has 16 amino acids. The V and J ends lost 2 bases and 0 bases respectively, with 11 bases between them.

This chain connects TRBV9 to TRBJ2-2, with 13 bases matching TRBD2. The CDR3 is 16 amino acids. The germline V gene encodes CDR1 SGDLS and CDR2 YYNGEE. The V gene end was trimmed by 3 bases and the J gene end by 6 bases; junction bases not matched to a gene: 5. The CDR3 DNA reads as TGTGCCAGCAGCGCAGGACTAGCGGGAGACCCCGGGGAGCTGTTTTTT. Encoded protein: CASSAGLAGDPGELFF.

This clone showed up just once. J is TRBJ2-3 and V is TRBV6-1, with TRBD2 identical over 10 bases. Looked up from germline, CDR1 is MNHNS and CDR2 is SASEGT. The V and J ends lost 3 bases and 2 bases, in that order; junction bases with no gene match: 14. This CDR3 is built from 19 residues. CDR3: CASSDSALAGAIPTDTQYF. For the CDR3, the DNA is TGTGCCAGCAGTGATTCAGCCCTAGCGGGAGCCATACCCACAGATACGCAGTATTTT.

The chain combines TRBV2 with TRBJ2-4, with 7 nucleotides matching TRBD1. This CDR3 has 12 amino acids. J gave up 9 bases and V 6 bases, and 5 bases lay outside the gene matches. The germline V gene has CDR1 SNHLY and CDR2 FYNNEI. The CDR3 loop reads CASRDRASIQYF. The DNA of the CDR3 is TGTGCCAGCAGAGACAGGGCCAGCATTCAGTACTTC. Supplemented by reference TRBV2 and TRBJ2-4, the full variable domain reads EPEVTQTPSHQVTQMGQEVILRCVPISNHLYFYWYRQILGQKVEFLVSFYNNEISEKSEIFDDQFSVERPDGSNFTLKIRSTKLEDSAMYFCASRDRASIQYFGAGTRLSVL.

This clone was seen more than once but under ten times. The CDR3 loop is CASSLRYEQYF. The CDR3 DNA is TGTGCCAGCAGCTTAAGATACGAGCAGTACTTC. The rearrangement uses TRBV7-2 and TRBJ2-7; D is undetermined. CDR3 length: 11 amino acids. Germline-derived CDR1 and CDR2 are SGHTA and FQGNSA. Trimming took 2 bases from V and 4 from J, leaving 3 bases between them.

V and J are TRBV5-1 and TRBJ2-5; D ambiguous. Germline V CDR1 and CDR2: SGHRS, YFSETQ. This CDR3 is 15 amino acids long. V lost 0 bases and J lost 4, with 13 bases in between. CDR3 residues: CASSLGASLGETQYF. The CDR3 coding sequence is TGCGCCAGCAGCTTGGGGGCCAGTTTGGGAGAGACCCAGTACTTC.

The V gene is TRBV10-2, the J gene TRBJ2-5; D ambiguous. This CDR3 region has 12 residues. Trimming removed 0 bases at V and 1 base at J, with 0 bases between. CDR1 and CDR2 from the germline V gene are WSHSY and SAAADI. As DNA, the CDR3 is TGCGCCAGCAGTGAGTCCCAAGAGACCCAGTACTTC. Amino acids: CASSESQETQYF.

J is TRBJ1-3 and V is TRBV12-5; tentative D call: TRBD1 (5 bases). Germline values: CDR1 LGHNT, CDR2 FRNRAP. The CDR3 extends over 17 amino acids. With 6 bases removed from V and 0 bases from J, the gap between germline ends came to 18 bases. The CDR3 coding sequence is TGTGCTAGTGGCTGGACCACGGGGCCCTCCTCTGGAAACACCATATATTTT. This translates into CASGWTTGPSSGNTIYF.

The chain employs TRBV1 and TRBJ2-7; no DNA check was done on the table's D call, TRBD2. TRBV1 is a recognized pseudogene. The CDR3 has 15 residues. The CDR3 here is CTSIPGKDSSYEQYF. CDR3 DNA: TGCACCAGCATTCCCGGGAAAGATAGCTCCTACGAGCAGTACTTC.

As concerns this clone: Other DNA sequences in the same sample also yield this CDR3. The chain uses TRBV6-5 and TRBJ2-5; D unclear. V lost 0 bases and J 4 bases, leaving 3 bases between the germline ends. The germline V gene has CDR1 MNHEY and CDR2 SVGAGI. The CDR3 covers 12 residues. The CDR3 reads CASSYSGETQYF. The CDR3, as DNA: TGTGCCAGCAGTTACTCGGGAGAGACCCAGTACTTC.